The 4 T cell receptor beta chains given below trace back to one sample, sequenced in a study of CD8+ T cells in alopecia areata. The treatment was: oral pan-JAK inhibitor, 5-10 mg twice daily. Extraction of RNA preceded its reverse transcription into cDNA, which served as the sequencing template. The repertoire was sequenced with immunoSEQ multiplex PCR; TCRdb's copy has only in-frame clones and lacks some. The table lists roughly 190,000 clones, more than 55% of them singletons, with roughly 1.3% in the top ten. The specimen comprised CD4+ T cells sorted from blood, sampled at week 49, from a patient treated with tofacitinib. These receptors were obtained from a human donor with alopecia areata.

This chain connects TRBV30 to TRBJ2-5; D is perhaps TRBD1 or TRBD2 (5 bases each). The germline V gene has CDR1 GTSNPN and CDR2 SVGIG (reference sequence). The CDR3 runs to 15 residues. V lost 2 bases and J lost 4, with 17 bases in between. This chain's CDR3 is CAWSPLGTLGETQYF. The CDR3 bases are TGTGCCTGGAGTCCCCTCGGGACCCTGGGAGAGACCCAGTACTTC.

CDR3 nucleotides: TGCAGCGTTGGCCTTAGCACAGATACGCAGTATTTT. This translates into CSVGLSTDTQYF. The rearrangement uses TRBV29-1 and TRBJ2-3; no firm D call. CDR3 size: 12 residues. Trimming left V 4 bases short and J 0 bases short, with 5 bases between. The germline gives CDR1 SQVTM, CDR2 ANQGSEA.

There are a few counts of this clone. The CDR3 sequence is CASSQQPNSGGAGGGELFF. CDR3 nucleotide sequence: TGCGCCAGCAGCCAGCAACCCAATAGCGGGGGGGCCGGTGGCGGGGAGCTGTTTTTT. The chain links TRBV4-3 to TRBJ2-2; TRBD2 aligns across 11 bases. After removal of 3 bases from V and 7 bases from J, the junction contained 16 bases not matched to a gene. CDR1 is LGHNA, CDR2 YSLEER, per germline. CDR3 length: 19 residues.

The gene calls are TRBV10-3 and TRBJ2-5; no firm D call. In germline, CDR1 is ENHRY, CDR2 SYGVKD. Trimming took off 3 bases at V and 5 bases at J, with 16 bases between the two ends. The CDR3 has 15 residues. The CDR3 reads CAISDPMRFGETQYF. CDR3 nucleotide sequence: TGTGCCATCAGTGATCCTATGAGGTTCGGGGAGACCCAGTACTTC.